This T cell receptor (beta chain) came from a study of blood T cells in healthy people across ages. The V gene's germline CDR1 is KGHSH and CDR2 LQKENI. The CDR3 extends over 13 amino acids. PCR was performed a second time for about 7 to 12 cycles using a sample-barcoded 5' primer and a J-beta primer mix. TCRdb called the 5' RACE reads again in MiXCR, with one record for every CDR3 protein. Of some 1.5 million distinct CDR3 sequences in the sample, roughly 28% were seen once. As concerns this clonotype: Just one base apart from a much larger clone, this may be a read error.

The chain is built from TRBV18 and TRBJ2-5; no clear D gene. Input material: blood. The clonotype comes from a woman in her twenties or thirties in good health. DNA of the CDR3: TGTGCCAGCTCACCGACCCGACAAGAGGCCCAGTACTTC. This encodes CASSPTRQEAQYF. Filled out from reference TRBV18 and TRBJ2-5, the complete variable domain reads NAGVMQNPRHLVRRRGQEARLRCSPMKGHSHVYWYRQLPEEGLKFMVYLQKENIIDESGMPKERFSAEFPKEGPSILRIQQVVRGDSAAYFCASSPTRQEAQYFGPGTRLLVL.